The next 12 T cell receptor beta chains were all read from a single sample in a study of T cells in Graves' hyperthyroidism and ophthalmopathy. Amplification of TCR beta CDR3 regions was performed using RNA transcripts as template. HTBI primers were employed in a first-round RT-PCR of the TCR CDR3. TCRdb reprocessed the multiplex PCR reads with MiXCR, giving one entry per CDR3 protein. This sample has about 400,000 distinct CDR3 sequences, with about 15% found just once. The material sequenced was blood. The receptor source for this set is a woman between 25 and 40 years old with Graves' hyperthyroidism.

This clonotype was counted a few times. V gene TRBV4-1 combines with J gene TRBJ1-2; TRBD1 matches 7 bases. CDR3 length: 15 residues. Germline-derived CDR1 and CDR2 are MGHRA and YSYEKL. V lost 1 base and J lost 5; bases outside the gene matches: 7. The CDR3 nucleotides read TGCGCCAGCAGCCAAGGGGCCGGGACAGATTATGGCTACACCTTC. It yields the protein CASSQGAGTDYGYTF.

J is TRBJ2-1 and V is TRBV29-1; no clear D gene. CDR3 length equals 10 residues. V lost 7 bases, J lost 9 bases, and 10 bases lay in between. The V gene's germline CDR1 is SQVTM and CDR2 ANQGSEA. The CDR3: CSATTGEQFF. The CDR3 DNA reads as TGCAGCGCAACAACCGGTGAGCAGTTCTTC.

This clonotype was picked up a small number of times. The rearrangement links TRBV27 to TRBJ2-3; possibly TRBD1 for D (5 bases). This CDR3 contains 14 residues. V was clipped by 5 bases and J by 11 bases, with 20 bases between them. Germline CDR1 is MNHEY and CDR2 is SMNVEV (reference sequence). The CDR3 nucleotides read TGTGCCAGCAGTGTTCAGGACAACAGATTTGTGCAGTATTTT. It specifies CASSVQDNRFVQYF.

This clonotype was detected a few times. V usage is TRBV20-1 and J usage is TRBJ1-1; no firm D call. The V end lost 1 base, the J end lost 3 bases, and 12 bases lay between the germline ends. The CDR3 sequence is 14 residues long. CDR1 and CDR2 (germline): DFQATT, SNEGSKA (reference sequence). The CDR3 here is CSARGSRVYTEAFF. In DNA form, the CDR3 reads TGCAGTGCTAGAGGGTCGAGGGTGTACACTGAAGCTTTCTTT.

V is TRBV28 and J is TRBJ2-1; 9 nucleotides match TRBD2. Germline CDR1 is MDHEN and CDR2 is SYDVKM. With 3 bases clipped from V and 3 bases from J, the junction kept 6 bases outside the gene matches. CDR3 length equals 16 residues. The CDR3 coding sequence is TGTGCCAGCAGTTTTTTAGCGGGAGCCTACTACAATGAGCAGTTCTTC. Protein sequence: CASSFLAGAYYNEQFF.

This clonotype was seen a handful of times. The V call is TRBV3-1, the J call TRBJ2-3, with 12 bases fitting TRBD2. The J segment lost 3 bases and the V segment lost 5 bases, leaving 6 bases of the junction unmatched. Germline CDR1 LGHDT, CDR2 YNNKEL (reference sequence). The CDR3 loop spans 16 amino acids. The chain's CDR3 is CASSTRTSGITDTQYF. As DNA, the CDR3 is TGTGCCAGCAGCACTCGGACTAGCGGGATAACAGATACGCAGTATTTT.

This clonotype was counted a single time. This chain joins TRBV12-3 or TRBV12-4 and TRBJ1-1; the D is unclear. V lost 5 bases and J lost 4, with 14 bases in between. There are 14 residues in the CDR3. Here the CDR3 reads CASSPHSAGTEAFF. Written as DNA, the CDR3 is TGTGCCAGCAGTCCCCACTCGGCGGGCACTGAAGCTTTCTTT.

The J gene is TRBJ1-5, the V gene TRBV19; 10 positions agree with TRBD1. Unmatched junction bases numbered 3, after V lost 8 bases and J lost 8 bases. This CDR3 has 12 residues. Germline V CDR1 and CDR2: LNHDA, SQIVND (reference sequence). CDR3 residues: CASWTGGEPQHF. The CDR3, as DNA: TGTGCCAGTTGGACAGGGGGTGAGCCCCAGCATTTT.

This clonotype was counted only a few times. As DNA, the CDR3 is TGTGCCAGCAGCATCCTAGCGGGAGTCTACAATGAGCAGTTCTTC. Residues: CASSILAGVYNEQFF. J is TRBJ2-1 and V is TRBV7-6; TRBD2 matches at 10 bases. Germline CDR1 is SGHVS and CDR2 is FNYEAQ. The CDR3 spans 15 residues. The junction had 4 bases not matched to a gene; V was cut back by 5 bases and J by 3 bases.

This clonotype was counted at least ten times. The V gene is TRBV12-3 or TRBV12-4, the J gene TRBJ2-3, with 9 bases matching TRBD2. The V gene end was trimmed by 2 bases and the J gene end by 0 bases; junction bases not matched to a gene: 0. The length of the CDR3 is 15 residues. CDR3 region: CASSLLAGSTDTQYF. The CDR3 nucleotides are TGTGCCAGCAGTTTACTAGCGGGGAGCACAGATACGCAGTATTTT.

V and J are TRBV11-3 and TRBJ1-3; a possible D gene is TRBD1 (5 bases). CDR1 and CDR2 from the germline V gene are SGHNT and YENEEA. The CDR3 is 12 residues long. The V end was cut by 5 bases, the J end by 10 bases, with 12 bases between. CDR3 amino acids: CASSERGGTIYF. CDR3 in DNA: TGTGCCAGCAGCGAACGCGGGGGAACCATATATTTT.

The gene calls are TRBV12-3 or TRBV12-4 and TRBJ1-3; D is perhaps TRBD1 (5 bases). V lost 2 bases and J 2 bases, leaving 10 bases between the germline ends. This CDR3 is 15 amino acids long. The CDR3 bases are TGTGCCAGCAGTTTATTTGCAGGGACTGGAAACACCATATATTTT. It specifies CASSLFAGTGNTIYF.